This T cell receptor (beta chain) stems from a study of blood T cell repertoires in COVID-19. Study-wide context: Sources were T cells, B-cell-depleted T cells, or PBMCs; the material itself was cDNA or gDNA.

It was during active infection that Seattle patients were enrolled and then longitudinally followed. CDR1 and CDR2 from the germline V gene are SGHTA and FQGTGA. V shed 6 bases and J 1 base; nucleotides not matched to a gene: 8. CDR3 size: 17 residues. The authors' processing: Estimated nucleated cell counts came from reference gene primer amplification. Assay used: immunoSEQ multiplex PCR; TCRdb lists only in-frame clones, some missing. The V and J calls and clone size are taken from that table; D and trimming were inferred from the DNA. Of 150,000 to 250,000 clones listed, about 93% are singletons. The chain is built from TRBV7-3 and TRBJ2-5; 13 positions agree with TRBD2. The sample consisted of peripheral blood. The clonotype comes from a man aged 30 to 45 with COVID-19, enrolled during active disease. The CDR3, as DNA: TGTGCCAGCAGTTCAGGGACTAGCGGGGTTGGCCAAGAGACCCAGTACTTC. It translates to CASSSGTSGVGQETQYF.